Listed here are 30 T cell receptor beta chains from one sample, sequenced in a study of blood T cell repertoires in COVID-19. Method: immunoSEQ multiplex PCR; TCRdb's copy keeps in-frame clones and lacks some. The repertoire holds 490,000 or so clones, with roughly nine tenths as singletons. Sequenced sample: PBMCs or T cells enriched from blood (not recorded which). The receptors stem from a woman in her sixties or seventies who had recovered from COVID-19.

The rearrangement links TRBV5-6 to TRBJ2-7; TRBD1 is a possible D gene (5 bases). CDR1 SGHDT and CDR2 YYEEEE come from the germline V gene. This CDR3 contains 18 residues. Trimming left V 1 base short and J 1 base short, with 21 bases between. Here the CDR3 reads CASSLFRAQAKQSYEQYV. CDR3 coding DNA: TGTGCCAGCAGCTTGTTCAGGGCCCAGGCGAAACAATCCTACGAGCAGTACGTC.

The chain links TRBV5-1 to TRBJ2-4; 9 positions match TRBD1. The germline CDR1 and CDR2 sequences are SGHRS and YFSETQ. J gave up 2 bases and V 1 base, and 4 bases lay outside the gene matches. The CDR3 is 16 amino acids. CDR3 sequence: CASSLPGQGSKNIQYF. The DNA of the CDR3 is TGCGCCAGCAGCTTGCCGGGACAGGGATCCAAAAACATTCAGTACTTC.

The rearrangement links TRBV6-2 or TRBV6-3 to TRBJ1-5, with TRBD1 matching over 9 bases. Germline CDR1 is MNHEY and CDR2 is SVGEGT. CDR3 length equals 18 residues. V lost 4 bases to trimming and J lost 3 bases; unmatched junction nucleotides: 13. The CDR3 sequence is CASSFTVGGQGFNQPQHF. The CDR3 nucleotides read TGTGCCAGCAGTTTTACCGTCGGTGGACAGGGGTTCAATCAGCCCCAGCATTTT.

V gene TRBV18 combines with J gene TRBJ1-6, with D tentatively TRBD1 (5 bases). This CDR3 has 16 amino acids. V gave up 2 bases and J gave up 7 bases, with 15 bases separating them. CDR1 is KGHSH, CDR2 LQKENI, per germline. DNA for the CDR3: TGTGCCAGCTCACCATTGGCGGCAGGGAAAAATTCACCCCTCCACTTT. It translates to CASSPLAAGKNSPLHF.

This clone was observed a handful of times. V and J are TRBV9 and TRBJ1-5; perhaps TRBD1 as D (5 bases). Trimming stripped 2 bases from V and 0 bases from J, with 9 bases between. CDR1 is SGDLS and CDR2 is YYNGEE in the germline V gene. CDR3 length equals 15 residues. The CDR3 loop is CASSVGGSSNQPQHF. The DNA for the CDR3 is TGTGCCAGCAGCGTTGGGGGGAGTAGCAATCAGCCCCAGCATTTT.

The chain recombines TRBV18 with TRBJ1-2, with 9 nucleotides matching TRBD1. The germline CDR1 and CDR2 sequences are KGHSH and LQKENI. V was pared by 1 base and J by 2 bases, with 8 bases of the junction left unmatched. This CDR3 contains 17 residues. CDR3 residues: CASSPQVSGQGNYGYTF. CDR3 coding DNA: TGTGCCAGCTCACCACAAGTCTCCGGACAGGGGAACTATGGCTACACCTTC.

The gene calls are TRBV1 and TRBJ2-5; TRBD2, the table's D call, was not compared with the DNA. TRBV1 constitutes a pseudogene. The CDR3 is 15 residues long. The CDR3 bases are TGCACCAGCAGCCAAACAACTAGCCACCAAGAGACCCAGTACTTC. This translates into CTSSQTTSHQETQYF.

This clone has only a few counts. The J gene is TRBJ2-1, the V gene TRBV6-2 or TRBV6-3, with TRBD2 matching 10 bases. V dropped 4 bases and J dropped 9; count of bases not matched to a gene: 9. Germline values: CDR1 MNHEY, CDR2 SVGEGT. The CDR3 consists of 15 residues. The CDR3 DNA reads TGTGCCAGCAGTTGGAGCGGGGGGGCCTTTCTTGAGCAGTTCTTC. Protein sequence: CASSWSGGAFLEQFF.

This clone was found once. The chain employs TRBV2 and TRBJ1-1, with TRBD1 matching over 8 bases. V lost 0 bases to trimming and J lost 10 bases; unmatched junction nucleotides: 10. The CDR3 is 15 amino acids. Germline-derived CDR1 and CDR2 are SNHLY and FYNNEI. CDR3 amino acids: CASSEATGQGRSAFF. The CDR3 region has the DNA TGTGCCAGCAGTGAAGCCACCGGACAGGGTAGATCAGCTTTCTTT.

The chain is built from TRBV5-4 and TRBJ1-3; D is uncertain. V dropped 0 bases and J dropped 0 bases, with 4 bases sitting between them. In germline, CDR1 is SGHNT, CDR2 YYREEE (reference sequence). CDR3 length: 14 amino acids. CDR3 DNA sequence: TGTGCCAGCAGCTTGGATATCTCTGGAAACACCATATATTTT. Its translation is CASSLDISGNTIYF.

This chain uses TRBV11-2 with TRBJ2-1; tentatively, D is TRBD2 (6 bases). Trimming left V 0 bases short and J 5 bases short, with 11 bases between. Germline CDR1 and CDR2: SGHAT and FQNNGV. CDR3 length: 15 residues. CDR3 sequence reads: CASSLEGGRDNEQFF. CDR3 bases: TGTGCCAGCAGCTTAGAGGGGGGAAGGGACAATGAGCAGTTCTTC.

V and J are TRBV18 and TRBJ1-6; 7 bases map to TRBD1. V shed 5 bases, J shed 8 bases, and the junction held 9 bases outside the gene matches. Germline values: CDR1 KGHSH, CDR2 LQKENI. The CDR3 runs to 15 residues. This chain's CDR3 is CASSTTGQRDSPLHF. The CDR3 coding sequence is TGTGCCAGCTCAACCACGGGACAGAGAGATTCACCCCTCCACTTT.

This clone was detected only a few times. The rearrangement joins TRBV5-1 to TRBJ1-1, with D maybe TRBD1 (5 bases). The CDR3 runs 15 residues. CDR1 SGHRS and CDR2 YFSETQ come from the germline V gene. V lost 4 bases and J 1 base, leaving 14 bases between the germline ends. The CDR3 sequence is CASSPRPQGNTEAFF. The DNA of the CDR3 is TGCGCCAGCAGCCCGCGGCCCCAGGGGAACACTGAAGCTTTCTTT. Full variable domain (rest looked up from reference TRBV5-1 and TRBJ1-1): KAGVTQTPRYLIKTRGQQVTLSCSPISGHRSVSWYQQTPGQGLQFLFEYFSETQRNKGNFPGRFSGRQFSNSRSEMNVSTLELGDSALYLCASSPRPQGNTEAFFGQGTRLTVV.

The chain recombines TRBV27 with TRBJ1-5, with D possibly being TRBD1 (5 bases). Germline lookup yields CDR1 MNHEY and CDR2 SMNVEV (reference sequence). With 4 bases removed from V and 0 bases from J, the gap between germline ends came to 10 bases. The CDR3 is made up of 15 amino acids. CDR3 amino acids: CASSSTVNSNQPQHF. The CDR3 coding sequence is TGTGCCAGCAGTTCGACAGTTAATAGCAATCAGCCCCAGCATTTT.

The chain recombines TRBV24-1 with TRBJ1-2; D is perhaps TRBD1 (5 bases). Germline CDR1 KGHDR, CDR2 SFDVKD. This CDR3 spans 12 amino acids. Between the trimmed V and J ends, which lost 6 bases and 5 bases, there was a span of 9 bases. This chain's CDR3 is CATSREGYGYTF. The CDR3 DNA sequence: TGTGCCACCAGTCGGGAGGGGTATGGCTACACCTTC.

This clone was recorded only once. The V and J genes are TRBV27 and TRBJ1-1; 7 nucleotides align to TRBD1. The CDR3 contains 13 residues. V trimming: 8 bases; J trimming: 3 bases; junction bases outside the gene matches: 6. Germline V CDR1 and CDR2: MNHEY, SMNVEV (reference sequence). The CDR3 spells CASRTGVYTEAFF. Written as DNA, the CDR3 is TGTGCCAGCCGCACAGGGGTTTACACTGAAGCTTTCTTT.

The rearrangement links TRBV7-7 to TRBJ2-2; D is unresolved. The length of the CDR3 is 14 residues. V lost 2 bases to trimming and J lost 1 base, with 5 bases between them. CDR1 SSHAT and CDR2 FNYEAQ come from the germline V gene (reference sequence). CDR3 loop: CASSLTVNTGELFF. In DNA, the CDR3 is TGTGCCAGCAGCTTAACAGTGAACACCGGGGAGCTGTTTTTT.

This clone was seen only once. The chain is built from TRBV5-4 and TRBJ1-2; TRBD1 aligns across 7 bases. Looked up from germline, CDR1 is SGHNT and CDR2 is YYREEE (reference sequence). The ends lost 4 bases at V and 6 bases at J; junction bases unmatched: 6. The CDR3 has 13 amino acids. The CDR3 DNA sequence: TGTGCCAGCAGCCCGACAGGGACGAATGGCTACACCTTC. Its protein is CASSPTGTNGYTF.

This clone occurred many times. The V and J genes are TRBV9 and TRBJ2-3; 8 nucleotides agree with TRBD2. This CDR3 has 13 residues. Per the germline V gene, CDR1 is SGDLS and CDR2 is YYNGEE. J was trimmed by 11 bases and V by 4 bases; bases with no gene match: 9. CDR3 amino acids: CASSPHSGERQYF. In nucleotides, the CDR3 is TGTGCCAGCAGCCCCCATAGCGGGGAAAGGCAGTATTTT.

This sequence joins TRBV24-1 and TRBJ2-3; D may be TRBD1 (6 bases). The germline V and J ends were trimmed by 1 base and 2 bases, with 12 bases remaining between them. Germline CDR1 KGHDR, CDR2 SFDVKD. There are 16 residues in the CDR3. The CDR3 DNA reads TGTGCCACCAGTGATTTTGGCAGGGGAGTCACAGATACGCAGTATTTT. This sequence encodes CATSDFGRGVTDTQYF.

This chain links TRBV5-4 with TRBJ2-7; TRBD2 matches at 11 bases. The CDR3 has 16 amino acids. The V gene end was trimmed by 0 bases and the J gene end by 5 bases; junction bases not matched to a gene: 7. Germline loops: CDR1 SGHNT, CDR2 YYREEE (reference sequence). The CDR3 nucleotides are TGTGCCAGCAGCTTGGCCGTAGCGGGGGGGCCCCACGAGCAGTACTTC. Its protein product is CASSLAVAGGPHEQYF.

The chain couples TRBV24-1 to TRBJ2-7; the match to TRBD1 covers 7 bases. The CDR3 is 14 amino acids. CDR1 and CDR2 (germline): KGHDR, SFDVKD. Trimming cost V 0 bases and J 4 bases; bases outside gene matches: 2. CDR3 coding DNA: TGTGCCACCAGTGATTTGCGACAGGGATACGAGCAGTACTTC. Its translation is CATSDLRQGYEQYF.

The genes are TRBV11-2 and TRBJ1-2; TRBD1 matches at 8 bases. Germline CDR1 SGHAT, CDR2 FQNNGV. The CDR3 has 16 amino acids. Germline trimming cut 4 bases from V and 8 bases from J; bases unmatched to any gene: 15. The CDR3 is CASSYSMAPGQGGYTF. The CDR3 DNA reads TGTGCCAGCAGCTACTCGATGGCGCCAGGACAGGGCGGCTACACCTTC.

The chain links TRBV7-8 to TRBJ2-1, with TRBD1 identical over 7 bases. Germline-derived CDR1 and CDR2 are SGHVS and FQNEAQ. Trimming at V came to 6 bases and at J to 9 bases, leaving 8 bases not matched to a gene. This CDR3 contains 13 residues. The CDR3 region has the DNA TGTGCCAGCAGTTTCACAGGGGACGGTGAGCAGTTCTTC. This gives the protein CASSFTGDGEQFF.

In its sample, this clone was seen once. J is TRBJ2-3 and V is TRBV27; TRBD2 is a possible D gene (5 bases). The V gene's germline CDR1 is MNHEY and CDR2 SMNVEV (reference sequence). V was shortened by 0 bases and J by 0 bases, with 7 bases between the two germline ends. The CDR3 is made up of 15 amino acids. CDR3 bases: TGTGCCAGCAGTTTATCTAAGCGGAGCACAGATACGCAGTATTTT. Translation gives CASSLSKRSTDTQYF.

The V call is TRBV2, the J call TRBJ1-6; possibly TRBD1 for D (6 bases). CDR3 size: 18 residues. V was clipped by 6 bases and J by 0 bases, with 18 bases between them. Germline assignment: CDR1 SNHLY and CDR2 FYNNEI. CDR3 loop: CASSRTAGLSSYNSPLHF. Here the CDR3 DNA reads TGTGCCAGCAGCCGGACAGCCGGATTGAGCTCCTATAATTCACCCCTCCACTTT.

The chain carries TRBV7-9 and TRBJ2-1, with 7 bases identical to TRBD1. The V segment lost 6 bases and the J segment 1 base; nucleotides outside the gene matches: 6. There are 15 residues in the CDR3. CDR1 and CDR2 (germline): SEHNR, FQNEAQ (reference sequence). The CDR3 region has the DNA TGTGCCAGCAGGACCAGACAGGGTTCCTACAATGAGCAGTTCTTC. Translation gives CASRTRQGSYNEQFF.

The CDR3 loop is CASSLGVGGNTQYF. CDR3 bases: TGTGCCAGCAGCTTAGGGGTTGGGGGGAATACGCAGTATTTT. The chain recombines TRBV11-2 with TRBJ2-3, with D tentatively TRBD2 (6 bases). This CDR3 region has 14 residues. V was cut by 1 base and J by 7 bases, with 12 bases left in between. CDR1 is SGHAT, CDR2 FQNNGV, per germline.

This chain joins TRBV5-1 and TRBJ2-5, with D tentatively TRBD1 (7 bases). The CDR3 length is 15 residues. V gave up 0 bases and J gave up 1 base, with 10 bases separating them. CDR1 is SGHRS and CDR2 is YFSETQ in the germline V gene. CDR3 loop: CASSLGQGGQETQYF. CDR3 nucleotides: TGCGCCAGCAGCTTGGGACAGGGAGGCCAAGAGACCCAGTACTTC.

V is TRBV2 and J is TRBJ1-2; possible D gene TRBD1, 5 bases. The CDR3 has 14 amino acids. The V gene's germline CDR1 is SNHLY and CDR2 FYNNEI. Deletions cut 3 bases from V and 0 bases from J, with 8 bases between. The CDR3: CASSDKGSNYGYTF. Here the CDR3 DNA reads TGTGCCAGCAGTGATAAGGGGTCTAACTATGGCTACACCTTC. The variable domain in full, completed from reference TRBV2 and TRBJ1-2, reads EPEVTQTPSHQVTQMGQEVILRCVPISNHLYFYWYRQILGQKVEFLVSFYNNEISEKSEIFDDQFSVERPDGSNFTLKIRSTKLEDSAMYFCASSDKGSNYGYTFGSGTRLTVV.